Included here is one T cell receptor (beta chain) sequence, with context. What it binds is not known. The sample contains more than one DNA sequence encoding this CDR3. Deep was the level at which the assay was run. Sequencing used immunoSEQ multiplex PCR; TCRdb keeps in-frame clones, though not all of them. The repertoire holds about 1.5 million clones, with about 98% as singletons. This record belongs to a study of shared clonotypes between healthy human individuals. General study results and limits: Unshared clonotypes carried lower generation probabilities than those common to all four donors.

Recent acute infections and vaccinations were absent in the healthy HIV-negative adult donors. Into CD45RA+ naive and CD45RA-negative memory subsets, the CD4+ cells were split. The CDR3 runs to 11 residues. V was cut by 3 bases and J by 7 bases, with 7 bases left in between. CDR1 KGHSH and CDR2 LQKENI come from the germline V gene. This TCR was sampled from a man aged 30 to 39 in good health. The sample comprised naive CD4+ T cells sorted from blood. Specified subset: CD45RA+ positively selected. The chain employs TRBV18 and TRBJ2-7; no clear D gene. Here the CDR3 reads CASSPGVEQYF. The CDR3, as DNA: TGTGCCAGCTCACCTGGAGTGGAGCAGTACTTC.